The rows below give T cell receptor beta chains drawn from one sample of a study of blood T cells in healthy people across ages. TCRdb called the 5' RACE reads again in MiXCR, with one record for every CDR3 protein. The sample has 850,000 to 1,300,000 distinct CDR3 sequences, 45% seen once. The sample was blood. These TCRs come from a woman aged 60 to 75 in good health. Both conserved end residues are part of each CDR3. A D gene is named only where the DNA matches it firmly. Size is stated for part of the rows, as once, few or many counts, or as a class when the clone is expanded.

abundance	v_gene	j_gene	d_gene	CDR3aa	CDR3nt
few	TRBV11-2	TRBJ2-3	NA	CASSLGSALTDTQYF	TGTGCCAGCAGCCTCGGTAGCGCCCTCACAGATACGCAGTATTTT
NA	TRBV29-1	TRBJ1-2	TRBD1	CSVEAQGTGGNYGYTF	TGCAGCGTTGAAGCCCAAGGGACAGGGGGCAACTATGGCTACACCTTC
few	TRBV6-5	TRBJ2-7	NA	CASSWTQTYEQYF	TGTGCCAGCAGTTGGACACAGACCTACGAGCAGTACTTC
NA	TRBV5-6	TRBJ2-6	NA	CASSPQHASGANVLTF	TGTGCCAGCAGCCCACAGCACGCCTCTGGGGCCAACGTCCTGACTTTC
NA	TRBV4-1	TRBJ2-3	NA	CASGPSGGDTQYF	TGCGCCAGCGGCCCTAGTGGTGGAGATACGCAGTATTTT
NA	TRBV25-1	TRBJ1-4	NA	CASSRIGGEEEKLFF	TGTGCCAGCAGCCGAATCGGGGGGGAGGAAGAAAAACTGTTTTTT
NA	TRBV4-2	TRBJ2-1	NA	CASSQETQPRVDEQFF	TGTGCCAGCAGCCAAGAAACCCAGCCGAGAGTCGATGAGCAGTTCTTC
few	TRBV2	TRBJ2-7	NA	CASKGTNSLYEQYF	TGTGCCAGCAAGGGGACCAACTCTCTCTACGAGCAGTACTTC
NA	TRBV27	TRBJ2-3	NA	CASSLSVLTNTDTQYF	TGTGCCAGCAGTTTATCGGTCCTTACAAACACAGATACGCAGTATTTT
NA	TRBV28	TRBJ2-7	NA	CASSLMGGLSSYEQYF	TGTGCCAGCAGTTTAATGGGCGGGTTAAGCTCCTACGAGCAGTACTTC
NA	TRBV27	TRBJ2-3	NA	CASAHTYILASTDTQYF	TGTGCCAGCGCCCACACCTATATATTGGCCTCCACAGATACGCAGTATTTT
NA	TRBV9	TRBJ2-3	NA	CASSSDAGGGRTDTQYF	TGTGCCAGCAGCTCCGATGCAGGTGGGGGACGCACAGATACGCAGTATTTT
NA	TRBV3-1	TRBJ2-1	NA	CASSPNFRGGYNEQFF	TGTGCCAGCAGCCCAAACTTTCGGGGCGGTTACAATGAGCAGTTCTTC
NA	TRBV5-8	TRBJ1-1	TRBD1	CASSSGTVLMNTEAFF	TGTGCCAGCAGCTCTGGGACAGTCCTTATGAACACTGAAGCTTTCTTT
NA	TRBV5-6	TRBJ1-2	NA	CASSSGQIRYGYTF	TGTGCCAGCAGCTCCGGACAGATACGCTATGGCTACACCTTC
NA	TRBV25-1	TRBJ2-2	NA	CASRRGGVTGELFF	TGTGCCAGCAGACGGGGAGGCGTCACCGGGGAGCTGTTTTTT
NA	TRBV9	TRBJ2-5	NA	CATSVGRAAQETQYF	TGTGCCACCTCGGTAGGGAGAGCGGCACAAGAGACCCAGTACTTC
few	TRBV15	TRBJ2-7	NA	CATSGRGGESYEQYF	TGTGCCACCAGCGGCCGCGGAGGCGAATCCTACGAGCAGTACTTC
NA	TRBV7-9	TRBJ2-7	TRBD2	CASSFGLAGAASYEQYF	TGTGCCAGCAGCTTCGGGCTAGCGGGAGCGGCCTCCTACGAGCAGTACTTC
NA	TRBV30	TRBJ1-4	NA	CLGFGVNEKLFF	TGCCTGGGATTCGGGGTTAATGAAAAACTGTTTTTT
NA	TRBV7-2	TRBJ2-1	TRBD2	CASSSLAANSYNEQFF	TGTGCCAGCAGCTCACTAGCGGCAAACTCCTACAATGAGCAGTTCTTC
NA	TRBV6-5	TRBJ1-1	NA	CASSPGRSEAFF	TGTGCCAGCAGCCCCGGGAGGTCTGAAGCTTTCTTT
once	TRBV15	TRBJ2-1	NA	CATSKSRDGKQFF	TGTGCCACCAGCAAATCAAGGGATGGCAAGCAGTTCTTC
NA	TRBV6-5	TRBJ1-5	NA	CASSYTRQAPQHF	TGTGCCAGCAGTTATACAAGACAGGCCCCCCAGCATTTT
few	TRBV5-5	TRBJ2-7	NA	CASSPGAEYEQYF	TGTGCCAGCAGCCCAGGGGCGGAATACGAGCAGTACTTC
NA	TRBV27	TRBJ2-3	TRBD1	CASSTRDRATDTQYF	TGTGCCAGCAGCACGAGGGACAGAGCCACAGATACGCAGTATTTT
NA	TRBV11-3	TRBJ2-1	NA	CASSSRRDKGTNEQFF	TGTGCCAGCAGTTCGCGCCGGGACAAGGGTACCAATGAGCAGTTCTTC
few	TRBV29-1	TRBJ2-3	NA	CSVEDLLRSTDTQYF	TGCAGCGTTGAAGATCTTCTGAGGTCCACAGATACGCAGTATTTT
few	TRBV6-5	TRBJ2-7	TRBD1	CASSYSTAGGEQYF	TGTGCCAGCAGTTACTCGACGGCAGGGGGCGAGCAGTACTTC
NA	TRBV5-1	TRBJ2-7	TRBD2	CASSDRLAGPYGQYF	TGCGCCAGCAGCGATCGACTAGCGGGACCCTACGGGCAGTACTTC
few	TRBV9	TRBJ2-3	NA	CASSVAGGLSTDTQYF	TGTGCCAGCAGCGTAGCTGGGGGACTGAGCACAGATACGCAGTATTTT
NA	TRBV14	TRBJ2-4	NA	CASGPARWGSTVAKNIQYF	TGTGCCAGCGGTCCTGCCCGGTGGGGTTCCACTGTAGCCAAAAACATTCAGTACTTC
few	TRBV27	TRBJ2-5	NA	CASITRPPQETQYF	TGTGCCAGCATCACCCGGCCACCACAAGAGACCCAGTACTTC
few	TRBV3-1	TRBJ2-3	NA	CASSQDYRSDTQYF	TGTGCCAGCAGCCAAGATTACAGATCAGATACGCAGTATTTT
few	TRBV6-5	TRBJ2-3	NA	CASTSPGTDTQYF	TGTGCCAGCACCTCGCCGGGGACAGATACGCAGTATTTT
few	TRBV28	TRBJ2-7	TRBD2	CASRGGLANYEQYF	TGTGCCAGCAGAGGAGGACTAGCGAACTACGAGCAGTACTTC
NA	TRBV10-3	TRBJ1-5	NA	CAISEGINQPQHF	TGTGCCATCAGTGAGGGTATTAATCAGCCCCAGCATTTT
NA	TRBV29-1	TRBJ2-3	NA	CSGLATDTQYF	TGCAGCGGTTTGGCCACAGATACGCAGTATTTT
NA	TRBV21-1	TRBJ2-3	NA	CASSKAPPSGRADTQYF	TGTGCCAGCAGCAAAGCGCCCCCGAGCGGGAGAGCAGATACGCAGTATTTT
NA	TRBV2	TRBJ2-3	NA	CAKNRDSTDTQYF	TGTGCCAAAAACCGGGACAGCACAGATACGCAGTATTTT
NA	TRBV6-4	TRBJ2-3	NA	CASSDSFSSTDTQYF	TGTGCCAGCAGTGACTCGTTCAGTAGCACAGATACGCAGTATTTT
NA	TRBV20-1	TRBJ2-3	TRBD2	CSAPGLAERVTQYF	TGCAGTGCTCCCGGGCTAGCGGAGAGGGTTACGCAGTATTTT
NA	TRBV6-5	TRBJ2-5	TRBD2	CASSPRVRLAGETQYF	TGTGCCAGCAGTCCCCGAGTCAGACTAGCGGGAGAGACCCAGTACTTC
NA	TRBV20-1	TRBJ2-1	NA	CSVSRPLSRVDEQFF	TGCAGTGTCAGCCGACCCTTGTCGAGGGTCGATGAGCAGTTCTTC
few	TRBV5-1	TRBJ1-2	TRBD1	CASSSGQGHGYTF	TGCGCCAGCAGCTCCGGACAGGGCCATGGCTACACCTTC
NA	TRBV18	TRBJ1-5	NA	CASSPPGSQQPQHF	TGTGCCAGCTCACCGCCAGGGTCACAGCAGCCCCAGCATTTT
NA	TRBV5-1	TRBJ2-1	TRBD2	CASSPTLAGGNEQFF	TGCGCCAGCAGCCCCACCCTAGCGGGAGGGAATGAGCAGTTCTTC
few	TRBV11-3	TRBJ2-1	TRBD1	CASSLRGLAGEQFF	TGTGCCAGCAGCTTAAGGGGGCTGGCGGGTGAGCAGTTCTTC
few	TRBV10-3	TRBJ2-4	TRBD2	CAIRFPGTSGRVKNIQYF	TGTGCCATCAGGTTCCCTGGGACTAGCGGGAGGGTCAAAAACATTCAGTACTTC
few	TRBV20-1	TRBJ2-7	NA	CSASRDGADYEQYF	TGCAGTGCTAGCCGGGACGGAGCAGACTACGAGCAGTACTTC